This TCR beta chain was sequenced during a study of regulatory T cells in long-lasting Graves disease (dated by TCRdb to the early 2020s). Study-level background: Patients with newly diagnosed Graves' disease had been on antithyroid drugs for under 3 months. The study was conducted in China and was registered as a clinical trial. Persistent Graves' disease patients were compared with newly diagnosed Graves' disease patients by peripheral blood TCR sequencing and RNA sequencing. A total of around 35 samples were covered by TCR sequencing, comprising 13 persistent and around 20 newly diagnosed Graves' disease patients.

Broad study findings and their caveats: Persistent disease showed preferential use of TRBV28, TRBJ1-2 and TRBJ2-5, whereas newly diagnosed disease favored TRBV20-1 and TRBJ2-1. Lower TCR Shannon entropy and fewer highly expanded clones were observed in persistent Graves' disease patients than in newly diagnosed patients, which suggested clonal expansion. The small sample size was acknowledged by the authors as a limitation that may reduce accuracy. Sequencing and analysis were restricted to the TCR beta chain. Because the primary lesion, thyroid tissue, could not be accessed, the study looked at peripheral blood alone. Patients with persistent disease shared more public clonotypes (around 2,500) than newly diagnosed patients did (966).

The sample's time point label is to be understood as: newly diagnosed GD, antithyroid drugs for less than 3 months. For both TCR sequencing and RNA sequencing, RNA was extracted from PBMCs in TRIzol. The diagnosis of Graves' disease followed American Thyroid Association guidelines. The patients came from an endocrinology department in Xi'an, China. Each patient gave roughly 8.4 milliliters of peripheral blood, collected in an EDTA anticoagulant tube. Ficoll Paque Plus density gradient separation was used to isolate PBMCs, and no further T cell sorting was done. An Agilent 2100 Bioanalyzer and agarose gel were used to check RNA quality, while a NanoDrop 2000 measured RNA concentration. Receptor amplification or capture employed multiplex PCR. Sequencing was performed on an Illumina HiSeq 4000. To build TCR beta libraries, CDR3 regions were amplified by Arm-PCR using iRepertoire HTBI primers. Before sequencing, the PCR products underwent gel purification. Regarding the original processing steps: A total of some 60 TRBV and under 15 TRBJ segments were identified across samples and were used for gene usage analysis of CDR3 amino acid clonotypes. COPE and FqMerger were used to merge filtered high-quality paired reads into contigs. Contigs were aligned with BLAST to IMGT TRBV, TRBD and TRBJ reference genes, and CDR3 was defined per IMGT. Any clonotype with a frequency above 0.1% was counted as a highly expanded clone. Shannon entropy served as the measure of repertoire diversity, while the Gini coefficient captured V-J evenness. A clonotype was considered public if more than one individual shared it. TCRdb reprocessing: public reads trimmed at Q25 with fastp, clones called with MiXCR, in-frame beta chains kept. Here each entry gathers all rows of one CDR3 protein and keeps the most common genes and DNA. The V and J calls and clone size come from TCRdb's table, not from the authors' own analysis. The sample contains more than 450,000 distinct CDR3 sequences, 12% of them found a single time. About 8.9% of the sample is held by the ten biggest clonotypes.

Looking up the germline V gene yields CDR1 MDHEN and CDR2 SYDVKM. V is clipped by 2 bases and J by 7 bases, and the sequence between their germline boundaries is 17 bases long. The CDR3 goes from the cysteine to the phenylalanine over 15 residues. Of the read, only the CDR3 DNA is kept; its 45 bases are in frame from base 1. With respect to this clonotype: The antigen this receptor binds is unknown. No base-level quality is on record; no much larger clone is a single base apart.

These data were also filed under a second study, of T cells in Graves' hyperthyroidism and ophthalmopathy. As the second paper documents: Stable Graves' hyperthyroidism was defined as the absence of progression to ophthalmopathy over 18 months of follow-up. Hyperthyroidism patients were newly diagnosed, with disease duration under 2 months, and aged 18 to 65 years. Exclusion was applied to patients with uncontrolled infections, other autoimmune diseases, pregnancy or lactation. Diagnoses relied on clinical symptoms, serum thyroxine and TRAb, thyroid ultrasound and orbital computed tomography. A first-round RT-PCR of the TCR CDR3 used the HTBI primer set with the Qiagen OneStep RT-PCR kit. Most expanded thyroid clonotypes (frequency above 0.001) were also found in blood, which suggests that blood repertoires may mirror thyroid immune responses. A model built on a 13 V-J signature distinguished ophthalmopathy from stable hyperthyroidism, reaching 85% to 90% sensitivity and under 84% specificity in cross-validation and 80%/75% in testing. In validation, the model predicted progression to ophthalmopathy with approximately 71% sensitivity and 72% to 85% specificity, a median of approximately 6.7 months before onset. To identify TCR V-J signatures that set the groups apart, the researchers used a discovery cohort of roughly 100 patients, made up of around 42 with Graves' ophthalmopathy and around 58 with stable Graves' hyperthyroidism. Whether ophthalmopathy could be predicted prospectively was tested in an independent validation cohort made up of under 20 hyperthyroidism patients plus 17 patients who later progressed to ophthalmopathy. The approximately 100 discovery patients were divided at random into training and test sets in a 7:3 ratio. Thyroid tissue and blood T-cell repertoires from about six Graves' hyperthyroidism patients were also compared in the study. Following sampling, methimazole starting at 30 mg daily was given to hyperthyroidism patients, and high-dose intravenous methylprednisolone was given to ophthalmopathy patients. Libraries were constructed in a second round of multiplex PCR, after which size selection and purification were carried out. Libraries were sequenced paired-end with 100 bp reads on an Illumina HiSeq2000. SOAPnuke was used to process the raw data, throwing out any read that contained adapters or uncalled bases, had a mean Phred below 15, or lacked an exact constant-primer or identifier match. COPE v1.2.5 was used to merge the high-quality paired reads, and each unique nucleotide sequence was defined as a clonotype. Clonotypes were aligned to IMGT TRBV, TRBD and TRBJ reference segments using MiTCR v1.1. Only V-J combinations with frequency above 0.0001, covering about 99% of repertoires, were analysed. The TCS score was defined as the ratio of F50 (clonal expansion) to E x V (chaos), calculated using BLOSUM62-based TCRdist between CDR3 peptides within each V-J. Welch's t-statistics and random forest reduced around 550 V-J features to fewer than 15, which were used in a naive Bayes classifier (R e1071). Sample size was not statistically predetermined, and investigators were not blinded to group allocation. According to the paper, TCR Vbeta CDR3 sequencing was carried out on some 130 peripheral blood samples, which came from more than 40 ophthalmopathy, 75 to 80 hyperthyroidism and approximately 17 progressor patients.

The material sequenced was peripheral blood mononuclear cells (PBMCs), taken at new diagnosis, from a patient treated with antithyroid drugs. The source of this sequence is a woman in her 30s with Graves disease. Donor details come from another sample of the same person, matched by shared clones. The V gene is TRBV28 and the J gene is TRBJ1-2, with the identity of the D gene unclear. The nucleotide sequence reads TGTGCCAGCAGTTTAGGACTTCAGGTGAAGGGTGGCTACACCTTC. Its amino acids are CASSLGLQVKGGYTF.